One sample yielded the 7 T cell receptor beta chains listed below, sequenced in a study of shared clonotypes between healthy human individuals. It was CD45RO-negative cells, positively selected for CCR7, that made up naive CD8 cells, with terminally differentiated effector memory CD45RA+ cells excluded. The assay was immunoSEQ multiplex PCR, and TCRdb's table has in-frame clones only and misses some. There are some 2,100,000 clones in the sample; under 95% occur only once, and more than 1.5% lies in the top ten. The source material was naive CD8+ T cells from PBMCs. These receptors all come from a man younger than 30 in good health. Some clones in this sample may be carry-over from other donors' samples.

The gene calls are TRBV7-9 and TRBJ2-7; possibly TRBD2 for D (6 bases). The germline V gene has CDR1 SEHNR and CDR2 FQNEAQ (reference sequence). V lost 5 bases and J 3 bases, leaving 23 bases between the germline ends. This CDR3 spans 17 amino acids. This chain's CDR3 is CASSVAGRGYTSYEQYF. The CDR3 DNA reads TGTGCCAGCAGCGTCGCAGGGCGGGGATACACTAGCTACGAGCAGTACTTC.

The rearrangement joins TRBV12-5 to TRBJ2-2, with D perhaps TRBD2 (6 bases). Trimming pared 7 bases from V and 5 bases from J, leaving 8 bases between. The CDR3 runs 12 residues. CDR1 is LGHNT, CDR2 FRNRAP, per germline. CDR3 sequence reads: CASARGTGELFF. In DNA, the CDR3 is TGTGCTAGTGCCCGGGGGACCGGGGAGCTGTTTTTT.

This clone showed up just once. J is TRBJ2-2 and V is TRBV10-3; tentatively, D is TRBD2 (6 bases). The CDR3 covers 13 residues. The V and J ends lost 6 bases and 4 bases respectively, with 9 bases between them. Germline V CDR1 and CDR2: ENHRY, SYGVKD. In DNA, the CDR3 is TGTGCCATCAGGGACTATCGCACCGGGGAGCTGTTTTTT. Residues: CAIRDYRTGELFF.

This clone was picked up one time. Other nucleotide sequences from this sample produce the same CDR3. This chain uses TRBV27 with TRBJ2-7; perhaps TRBD1 as D (5 bases). This CDR3 has 15 amino acids. The V gene lost 2 bases and the J gene lost 0 bases, with 11 bases spanning the gap. CDR1 MNHEY and CDR2 SMNVEV come from the germline V gene (reference sequence). CDR3 sequence (DNA): TGTGCCAGCAGTTTAAAGTGGCAGGGCTCCTACGAGCAGTACTTC. It is translated as CASSLKWQGSYEQYF.

In its sample, this clone was seen once. V is TRBV28 and J is TRBJ2-1, with 14 bases identical to TRBD2. Trimming cost V 3 bases and J 0 bases; bases outside gene matches: 10. Germline loops: CDR1 MDHEN, CDR2 SYDVKM. The CDR3 sequence is 20 residues long. The chain's CDR3 is CASSFWARTSGRSSYNEQFF. For the CDR3, the DNA is TGTGCCAGCAGTTTTTGGGCTCGGACTAGCGGGAGGAGCTCCTACAATGAGCAGTTCTTC.

This clone was seen a few times. The J gene is TRBJ1-1, the V gene TRBV30; D unresolved. V was cut by 4 bases and J by 6 bases, with 15 bases left in between. The CDR3 extends over 13 amino acids. Germline V CDR1 and CDR2: GTSNPN, SVGIG (reference sequence). The CDR3 nucleotides read TGTGCCTGGACGGAACGGGGTTCCGCTGAAGCTTTCTTT. Translation gives CAWTERGSAEAFF. The full variable domain, completed using reference TRBV30 and TRBJ1-1, is SQTIHQWPATLVQPVGSPLSLECTVEGTSNPNLYWYRQAAGRGLQLLFYSVGIGQISSEVPQNLSASRPQDRQFILSSKKLLLSDSGFYLCAWTERGSAEAFFGQGTRLTVV.

In regard to this clone: Other nucleotide sequences in the sample specify the same CDR3. V gene TRBV9 combines with J gene TRBJ2-7, with 9 bases aligning to TRBD2. CDR1 and CDR2 from the germline V gene are SGDLS and YYNGEE. The CDR3 runs to 15 residues. The trim removed 3 bases at V and 2 bases at J, leaving 6 bases unmatched. CDR3 coding DNA: TGTGCCAGCAGCGCGGGACTAGCAGTAACCTACGAGCAGTACTTC. Translated, it gives CASSAGLAVTYEQYF.